This T cell receptor (beta chain) stems from a study of cytomegalovirus exposure and HLA in healthy donors. Sequenced by immunoSEQ multiplex PCR; TCRdb stores in-frame clones only, minus some. The repertoire consists of some 240,000 clones, with approximately 86% occurring once and the leading ten covering around 1.3%. V was trimmed by 4 bases and J by 5 bases, leaving 17 bases between them. This CDR3 spans 15 amino acids. The germline V gene encodes CDR1 MNHNS and CDR2 SASEGT. The clonotype comes from a woman aged 25-40 years in good health and CMV-seropositive. The chain joins TRBV6-1 to TRBJ2-5; D is perhaps TRBD1 (6 bases). Sequenced sample: PBMCs. CDR3: CASSGALGQGETQYF. CDR3 bases: TGTGCCAGCAGTGGAGCCCTTGGCCAGGGGGAGACCCAGTACTTC.